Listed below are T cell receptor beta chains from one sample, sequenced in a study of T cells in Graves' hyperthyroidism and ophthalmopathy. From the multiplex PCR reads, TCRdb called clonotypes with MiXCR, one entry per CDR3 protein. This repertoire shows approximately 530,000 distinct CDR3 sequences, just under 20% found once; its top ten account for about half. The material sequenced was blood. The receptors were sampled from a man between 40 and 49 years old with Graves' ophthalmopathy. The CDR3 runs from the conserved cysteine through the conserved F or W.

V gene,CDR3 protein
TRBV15,CATSGYGNAGGSYEQYF
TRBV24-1,CATSDPGQATYEQYF
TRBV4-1,CASSQVGGEQFF
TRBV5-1,CASSLRVLADNTEAFF
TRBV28,CASSKIQGPDTQYF
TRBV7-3,CASSIIPAAYNEQFF
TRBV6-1,CASSPAGHTEAFF
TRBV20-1,CSALTGGGAEAFF
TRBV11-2,CASSSRLAGGILQEAQYF
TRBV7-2,CASSLPQSYNEQFF
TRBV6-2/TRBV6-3,CASRRISGTDYEQYF
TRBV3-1,CASSQEQAKNTEAFF